Presented here are 24 T cell receptor beta chains from one specimen sequenced in a study of T cell responses to AZD1222 COVID-19 vaccine. This table comes from immunoSEQ multiplex PCR, and its TCRdb copy is limited to in-frame clones, with some not included. Of about 110,000 clones in the sample, 87% were seen once. The sequencing used peripheral blood, collected on day 0 of AZD1222 vaccination. The receptors originated from an adult in good health.

This chain connects TRBV6-5 to TRBJ2-3; 7 bases map to TRBD2. This CDR3 spans 15 amino acids. V shed 4 bases and J 3 bases; nucleotides not matched to a gene: 7. Germline lookup yields CDR1 MNHEY and CDR2 SVGAGI. The DNA for the CDR3 is TGTGCCAGCAGTTTCGGCGGGGGTTCTACAGATACGCAGTATTTT. Translating it yields CASSFGGGSTDTQYF.

The rearrangement links TRBV30 to TRBJ1-3; 8 positions agree with TRBD1. J was trimmed by 4 bases and V by 1 base; bases with no gene match: 3. The germline V gene has CDR1 GTSNPN and CDR2 SVGIG (reference sequence). The length of the CDR3 is 14 residues. The CDR3 loop reads CAWSEGQGGNTIYF. The CDR3 bases are TGTGCCTGGAGTGAAGGACAGGGAGGAAACACCATATATTTT. Based on the CDR3 plus reference TRBV30 and TRBJ1-3, the full variable domain is SQTIHQWPATLVQPVGSPLSLECTVEGTSNPNLYWYRQAAGRGLQLLFYSVGIGQISSEVPQNLSASRPQDRQFILSSKKLLLSDSGFYLCAWSEGQGGNTIYFGEGSWLTVV.

The rearrangement links TRBV6-1 to TRBJ2-5; TRBD2 aligns across 7 bases. The CDR3 runs 14 residues. Germline-derived CDR1 and CDR2 are MNHNS and SASEGT. V shed 2 bases, J shed 7 bases, and the junction held 7 bases outside the gene matches. The chain's CDR3 is CASSEIAGLGTQYF. The CDR3 DNA reads TGTGCCAGCAGTGAAATAGCGGGTTTAGGGACCCAGTACTTC.

The rearrangement links TRBV9 to TRBJ1-2, with 9 bases that match TRBD1. This CDR3 is built from 14 residues. From germline, CDR1 is SGDLS and CDR2 YYNGEE. J gave up 5 bases and V 3 bases, and 5 bases lay outside the gene matches. The CDR3 coding sequence is TGTGCCAGCAGCGCAGGGACAGGGACTTATGGCTACACCTTC. It is translated as CASSAGTGTYGYTF.

This clone showed up just once. CDR3 DNA sequence: TGTGCCTGGAGTGCAGGGGGCGAACAGCCCCAGCATTTT. Protein sequence: CAWSAGGEQPQHF. The chain has TRBV30 and TRBJ1-5, with 8 bases identical to TRBD1. Germline V CDR1 and CDR2: GTSNPN, SVGIG (reference sequence). The CDR3 runs to 13 residues. V was clipped by 1 base and J by 7 bases; unmatched bases: 3.

The rearrangement links TRBV27 to TRBJ1-4, with D perhaps TRBD1 (5 bases). The CDR3 totals 15 residues. Germline CDR1 MNHEY, CDR2 SMNVEV (reference sequence). V lost 6 bases to trimming and J lost 1 base, with 12 bases between them. The CDR3: CASRLSRGTNEKLFF. CDR3 nucleotides: TGTGCCAGCAGGCTCTCTAGGGGAACTAATGAAAAACTGTTTTTT.

V and J are TRBV28 and TRBJ2-4; no clear D. Trimming took off 1 base at V and 9 bases at J, with 13 bases between the two ends. Per the germline V gene, CDR1 is MDHEN and CDR2 is SYDVKM. This CDR3 is built from 14 residues. The CDR3 sequence is CASSLSPQGGIQYF. CDR3 sequence (DNA): TGTGCCAGCAGTTTATCCCCACAAGGCGGCATTCAGTACTTC.

This clone was seen more than once but under ten times. This rearrangement joins TRBV19 to TRBJ1-5, with 9 nucleotides matching TRBD1. V gave up 5 bases and J gave up 11 bases; unmatched junction bases: 16. The CDR3 is made up of 16 amino acids. CDR1 and CDR2 (germline): LNHDA, SQIVND (reference sequence). CDR3 protein: CASSSHRGREEGTQHF. The CDR3 bases are TGTGCCAGTAGTTCCCACAGGGGGCGGGAAGAGGGGACCCAGCATTTT.

CDR3: CASSSPRQGAKTEAFF. In DNA, the CDR3 is TGCGCCAGCAGCTCCCCCAGACAGGGGGCTAAGACTGAAGCTTTCTTT. V gene TRBV5-1 combines with J gene TRBJ1-1; 10 bases fit TRBD1. After removal of 3 bases from V and 5 bases from J, the junction contained 10 bases not matched to a gene. The CDR3 sequence is 16 residues long. Germline V CDR1 and CDR2: SGHRS, YFSETQ.

The gene calls are TRBV19 and TRBJ2-5, with 9 bases aligning to TRBD2. With 1 base clipped from V and 4 bases from J, the junction kept 10 bases outside the gene matches. In germline, CDR1 is LNHDA, CDR2 SQIVND (reference sequence). This CDR3 has 17 residues. The CDR3 here is CASSIGLMREGRETQYF. CDR3 sequence (DNA): TGTGCCAGTAGTATAGGACTGATGCGGGAGGGCCGAGAGACCCAGTACTTC.

V usage is TRBV30 and J usage is TRBJ2-2, with D hard to call. This CDR3 is 13 amino acids long. Per germline, CDR1 GTSNPN and CDR2 SVGIG (reference sequence). The germline V and J ends were trimmed by 3 bases and 1 base, with 6 bases remaining between them. The CDR3 reads CAWRGENTGELFF. CDR3 DNA: TGTGCCTGGAGAGGTGAGAACACCGGGGAGCTGTTTTTT. The full variable domain, rest sourced from reference TRBV30 and TRBJ2-2, is SQTIHQWPATLVQPVGSPLSLECTVEGTSNPNLYWYRQAAGRGLQLLFYSVGIGQISSEVPQNLSASRPQDRQFILSSKKLLLSDSGFYLCAWRGENTGELFFGEGSRLTVL.

The genes are TRBV13 and TRBJ1-1; 9 bases align to TRBD1. The V segment lost 5 bases and the J segment 3 bases; nucleotides outside the gene matches: 10. The CDR3 is made up of 16 amino acids. Germline CDR1 PRHDT, CDR2 FYEKMQ (reference sequence). In nucleotides, the CDR3 is TGTGCCAGCAGCCCAGGGGGACAGGGAATATACACTGAAGCTTTCTTT. It yields the protein CASSPGGQGIYTEAFF.

This clone appeared a few times. The chain employs TRBV5-1 and TRBJ2-7; D might be TRBD2 (5 bases). The germline gives CDR1 SGHRS, CDR2 YFSETQ. Trimming shortened V by 1 base and J by 5 bases, and 13 bases separated the two germline ends. This CDR3 has 14 residues. This CDR3 reads CASSLWTGSNEQYF. The CDR3 coding sequence is TGCGCCAGCAGCTTGTGGACGGGGTCAAACGAGCAGTACTTC.

The rearrangement joins TRBV3-1 (or the pseudogene TRBV3-2) to TRBJ1-5; no firm D call. The V end was cut by 3 bases, the J end by 0 bases, with 0 bases between. CDR1 is LGHDT, CDR2 YNNKEL, per germline (reference sequence). The CDR3 is 12 residues long. The CDR3 DNA reads TGTGCCAGCAGCCATAGCAATCAGCCCCAGCATTTT. It is translated as CASSHSNQPQHF.

The genes are TRBV19 and TRBJ2-7; 8 bases agree with TRBD1. Germline V CDR1 and CDR2: LNHDA, SQIVND (reference sequence). After removal of 1 base from V and 3 bases from J, the junction contained 2 bases not matched to a gene. This CDR3 is built from 14 residues. The CDR3 DNA sequence: TGTGCCAGTAGTATAGCCGGGACAGGCTACGAGCAGTACTTC. It is translated as CASSIAGTGYEQYF.

This chain joins TRBV4-3 and TRBJ1-2; D not certain. V lost 11 bases and J lost 8, with 21 bases in between. This CDR3 has 13 amino acids. The germline V gene has CDR1 LGHNA and CDR2 YSLEER. The CDR3 spells CASLGPGLQGYTF. The CDR3 DNA reads TGCGCCTCCCTCGGGCCCGGACTGCAGGGCTACACCTTC.

With respect to this clone: Relative to the germline gene, one junction end is altered; a read error may explain this. CDR3 sequence: CASNYRGLTEAFF. DNA of the CDR3: TGTGCCAGCAATTACCGGGGGTTGACTGAAGCTTTCTTT. The rearrangement links TRBV6-5 to TRBJ1-1, with a possible D match to TRBD1 (5 bases). Per germline, CDR1 MNHEY and CDR2 SVGAGI. The CDR3 sequence is 13 residues long.

This sequence joins TRBV6-1 and TRBJ1-2; D call uncertain. This CDR3 comprises 14 residues. V was trimmed by 2 bases and J by 7 bases, leaving 14 bases between them. Looked up from germline, CDR1 is MNHNS and CDR2 is SASEGT. This chain's CDR3 is CASSEQKGSGGYTF. The CDR3 DNA sequence: TGTGCCAGCAGTGAACAAAAGGGTTCGGGTGGCTACACCTTC.

The V call is TRBV7-9, the J call TRBJ2-5; D is perhaps TRBD2 (5 bases). This CDR3 spans 16 amino acids. V lost 4 bases and J lost 4, with 19 bases in between. Germline V gives CDR1 SEHNR, CDR2 FQNEAQ (reference sequence). This CDR3 reads CASSSRTQTERETQYF. The CDR3 region has the DNA TGTGCCAGCAGCTCCCGGACTCAAACTGAGCGAGAGACCCAGTACTTC.

The chain employs TRBV28 and TRBJ1-2; TRBD1 matches 8 bases. V lost 5 bases and J lost 1; bases outside the gene matches: 6. Germline CDR1 is MDHEN and CDR2 is SYDVKM. The CDR3 runs 15 residues. The CDR3 protein is CASSPEDRVNYGYTF. CDR3 DNA sequence: TGTGCCAGCAGTCCTGAGGACAGGGTTAACTATGGCTACACCTTC.

CDR3 DNA sequence: TGTGCCAGCAGTTTAGGCAGGGTCCAAGAGACCCAGTACTTC. Residues: CASSLGRVQETQYF. The J gene is TRBJ2-5, the V gene TRBV27, with a tentative D call TRBD1 (5 bases). The CDR3 is made up of 14 amino acids. V was pared by 2 bases and J by 1 base, with 8 bases between. Germline CDR1 and CDR2: MNHEY and SMNVEV (reference sequence).

V is TRBV6-2 or TRBV6-3 and J is TRBJ2-1, with TRBD2 matching over 7 bases. Germline V gene data show CDR1 as MNHEY and CDR2 as SVGEGT. The CDR3 covers 14 residues. With V trimmed by 6 bases and J by 2 bases, 4 bases remained unmatched. The CDR3 reads CASSRDYTYNEQFF. The CDR3 DNA reads TGTGCCAGCAGCCGGGACTACACCTACAATGAGCAGTTCTTC.

Only a few counts were recorded for this clone. This chain's CDR3 is CASSLPSGGPYEQYF. Here the CDR3 DNA reads TGTGCCAGCAGCTTACCTAGCGGGGGTCCCTACGAGCAGTACTTC. The rearrangement joins TRBV7-2 to TRBJ2-7, with 10 bases identical to TRBD2. The J segment lost 2 bases and the V segment lost 2 bases, leaving 3 bases of the junction unmatched. Germline lookup yields CDR1 SGHTA and CDR2 FQGNSA. This CDR3 spans 15 amino acids. The full variable domain, in which reference TRBV7-2 and TRBJ2-7 provide the parts outside the CDR3, is GAGVSQSPSNKVTEKGKDVELRCDPISGHTALYWYRQSLGQGLEFLIYFQGNSAPDKSGLPSDRFSAERTGGSVSTLTIQRTQQEDSAVYLCASSLPSGGPYEQYFGPGTRLTVT.

Only one count was recorded for this clone. This rearrangement joins TRBV5-8 to TRBJ1-3; D is undetermined. The germline gives CDR1 SGHTS, CDR2 YDEGEE. Between the trimmed V and J ends, which lost 0 bases and 0 bases, there was a span of 7 bases. The CDR3 has 15 amino acids. CDR3 protein: CASSLDTGSGNTIYF. For the CDR3, the DNA is TGTGCCAGCAGCTTGGATACGGGCTCTGGAAACACCATATATTTT.